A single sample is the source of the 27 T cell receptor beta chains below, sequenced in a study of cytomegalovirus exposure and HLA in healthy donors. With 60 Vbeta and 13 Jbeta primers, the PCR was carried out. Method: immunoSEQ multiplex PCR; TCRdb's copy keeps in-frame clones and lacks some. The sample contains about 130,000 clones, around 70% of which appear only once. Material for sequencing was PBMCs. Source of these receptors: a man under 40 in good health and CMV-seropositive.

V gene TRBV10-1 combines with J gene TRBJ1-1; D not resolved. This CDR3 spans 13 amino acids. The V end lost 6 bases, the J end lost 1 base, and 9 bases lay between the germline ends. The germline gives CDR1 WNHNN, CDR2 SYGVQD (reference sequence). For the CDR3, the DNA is TGCGCCAGCAGCTTTAACGGGAACACTGAAGCTTTCTTT. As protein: CASSFNGNTEAFF.

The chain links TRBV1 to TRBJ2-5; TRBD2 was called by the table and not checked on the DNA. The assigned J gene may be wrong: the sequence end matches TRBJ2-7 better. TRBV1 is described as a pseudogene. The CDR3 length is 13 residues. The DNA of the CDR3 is TGCACCAGCAGCCAAGGAGGAGGCTCCGAGCAGTACTTC. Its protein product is CTSSQGGGSEQYF.

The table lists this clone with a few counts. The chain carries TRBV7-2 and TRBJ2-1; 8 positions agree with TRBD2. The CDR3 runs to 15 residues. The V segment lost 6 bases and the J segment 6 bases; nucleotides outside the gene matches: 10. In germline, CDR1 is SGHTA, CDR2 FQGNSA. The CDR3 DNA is TGTGCCAGCAGTGAGAGGGTAGCGGGACCCAATGAGCAGTTCTTC. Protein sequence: CASSERVAGPNEQFF. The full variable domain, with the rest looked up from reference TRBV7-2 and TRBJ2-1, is GAGVSQSPSNKVTEKGKDVELRCDPISGHTALYWYRQSLGQGLEFLIYFQGNSAPDKSGLPSDRFSAERTGGSVSTLTIQRTQQEDSAVYLCASSERVAGPNEQFFGPGTRLTVL.

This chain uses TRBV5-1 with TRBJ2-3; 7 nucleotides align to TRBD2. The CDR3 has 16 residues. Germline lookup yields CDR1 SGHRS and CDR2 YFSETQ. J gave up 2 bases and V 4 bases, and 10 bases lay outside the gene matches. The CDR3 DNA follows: TGCGCCAGCAGCCATCCCCCGGGACTACCCACAGATACGCAGTATTTT. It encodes CASSHPPGLPTDTQYF.

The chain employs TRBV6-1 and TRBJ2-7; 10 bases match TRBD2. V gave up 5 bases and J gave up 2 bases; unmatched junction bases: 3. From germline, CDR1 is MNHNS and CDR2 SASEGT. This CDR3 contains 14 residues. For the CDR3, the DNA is TGTGCCAGCAGTTGGACTAGCGGTCCCTACGAGCAGTACTTC. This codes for CASSWTSGPYEQYF.

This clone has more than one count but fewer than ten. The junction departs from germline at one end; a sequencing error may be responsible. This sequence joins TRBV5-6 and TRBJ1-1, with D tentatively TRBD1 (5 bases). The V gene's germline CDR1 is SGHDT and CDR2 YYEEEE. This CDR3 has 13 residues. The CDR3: CASNLEGLTEAFF. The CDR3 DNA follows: TGTGCCAGCAACTTGGAGGGGCTCACTGAAGCTTTCTTT.

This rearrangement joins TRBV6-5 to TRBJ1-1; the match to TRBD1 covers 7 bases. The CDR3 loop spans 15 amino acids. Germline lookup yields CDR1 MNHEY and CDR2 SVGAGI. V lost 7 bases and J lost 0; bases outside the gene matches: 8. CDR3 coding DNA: TGTGCCAGCACCCACATACAGGGGATGAACACTGAAGCTTTCTTT. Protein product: CASTHIQGMNTEAFF.

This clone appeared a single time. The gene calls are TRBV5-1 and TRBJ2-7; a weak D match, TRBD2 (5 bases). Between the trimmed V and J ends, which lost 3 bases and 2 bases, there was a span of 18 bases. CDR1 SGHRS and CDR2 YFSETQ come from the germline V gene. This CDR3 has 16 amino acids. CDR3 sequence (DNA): TGCGCCAGCAGCTCGGCCGACAACGGGGTACCCTACGAGCAGTACTTC. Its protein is CASSSADNGVPYEQYF.

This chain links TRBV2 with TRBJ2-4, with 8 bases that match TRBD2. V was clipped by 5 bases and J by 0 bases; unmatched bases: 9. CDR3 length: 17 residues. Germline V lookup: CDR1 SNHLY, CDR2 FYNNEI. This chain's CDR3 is CASSTGTSTVAKNIQYF. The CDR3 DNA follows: TGTGCCAGCAGTACCGGGACTAGTACTGTAGCCAAAAACATTCAGTACTTC.

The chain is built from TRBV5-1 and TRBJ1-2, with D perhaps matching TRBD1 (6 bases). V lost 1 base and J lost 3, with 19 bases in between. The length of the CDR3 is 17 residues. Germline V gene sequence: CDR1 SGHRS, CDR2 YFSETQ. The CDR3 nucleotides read TGCGCCAGCAGCTTGTTAATGTGGACAGTTAAGGACTATGGCTACACCTTC. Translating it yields CASSLLMWTVKDYGYTF.

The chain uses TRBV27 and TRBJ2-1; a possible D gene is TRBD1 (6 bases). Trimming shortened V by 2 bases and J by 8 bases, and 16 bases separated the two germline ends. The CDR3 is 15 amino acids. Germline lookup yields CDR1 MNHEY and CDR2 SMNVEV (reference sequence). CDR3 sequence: CASSLRDTRGYEQFF. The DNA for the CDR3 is TGTGCCAGCAGTTTAAGGGACACAAGGGGGTATGAGCAGTTCTTC.

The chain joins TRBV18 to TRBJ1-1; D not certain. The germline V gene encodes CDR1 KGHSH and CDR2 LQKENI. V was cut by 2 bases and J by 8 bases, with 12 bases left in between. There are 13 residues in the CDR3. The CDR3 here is CASSPWGDLEAFF. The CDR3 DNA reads TGTGCCAGCTCACCATGGGGAGATCTCGAAGCTTTCTTT.

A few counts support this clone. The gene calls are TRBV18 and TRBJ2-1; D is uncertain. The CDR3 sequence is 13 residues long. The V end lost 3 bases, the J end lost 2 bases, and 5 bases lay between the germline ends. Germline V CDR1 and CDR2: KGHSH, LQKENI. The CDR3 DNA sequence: TGTGCCAGCTCACCTTCTACCTACAATGAGCAGTTCTTC. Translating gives CASSPSTYNEQFF.

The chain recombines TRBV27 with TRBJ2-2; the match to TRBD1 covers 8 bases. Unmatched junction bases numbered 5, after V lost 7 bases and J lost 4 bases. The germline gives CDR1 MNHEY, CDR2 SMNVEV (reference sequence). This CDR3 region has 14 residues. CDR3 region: CASTRDRTTGELFF. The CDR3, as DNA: TGTGCCAGCACTCGGGACAGGACCACCGGGGAGCTGTTTTTT.

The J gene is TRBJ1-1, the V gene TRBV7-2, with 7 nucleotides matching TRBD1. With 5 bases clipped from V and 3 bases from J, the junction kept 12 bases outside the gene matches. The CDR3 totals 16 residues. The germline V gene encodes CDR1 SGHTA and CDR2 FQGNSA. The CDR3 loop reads CASSTYRGVMDTEAFF. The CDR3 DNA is TGTGCCAGCAGCACATACAGGGGTGTTATGGACACTGAAGCTTTCTTT.

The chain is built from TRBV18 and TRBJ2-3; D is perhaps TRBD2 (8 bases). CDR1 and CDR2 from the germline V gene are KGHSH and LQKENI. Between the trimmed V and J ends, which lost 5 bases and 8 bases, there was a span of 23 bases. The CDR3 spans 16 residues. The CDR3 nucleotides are TGTGCCAGCTCAAGAACAGCGGGAGAGGCAGGGGGTACGCAGTATTTT. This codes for CASSRTAGEAGGTQYF.

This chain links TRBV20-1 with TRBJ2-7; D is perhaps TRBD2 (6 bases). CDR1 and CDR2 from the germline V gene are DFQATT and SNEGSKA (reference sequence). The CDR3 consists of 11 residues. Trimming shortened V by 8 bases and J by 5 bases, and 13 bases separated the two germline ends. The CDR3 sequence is CSYGTYNEQYF. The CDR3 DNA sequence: TGCAGTTATGGGACTTATAACGAGCAGTACTTC.

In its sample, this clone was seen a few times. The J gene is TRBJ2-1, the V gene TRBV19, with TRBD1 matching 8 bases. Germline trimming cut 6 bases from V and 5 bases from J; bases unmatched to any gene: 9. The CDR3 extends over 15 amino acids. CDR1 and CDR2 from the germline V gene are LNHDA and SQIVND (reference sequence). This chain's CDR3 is CASSRTGTGDNEQFF. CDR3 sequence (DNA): TGTGCCAGTAGCCGTACCGGGACAGGCGACAATGAGCAGTTCTTC.

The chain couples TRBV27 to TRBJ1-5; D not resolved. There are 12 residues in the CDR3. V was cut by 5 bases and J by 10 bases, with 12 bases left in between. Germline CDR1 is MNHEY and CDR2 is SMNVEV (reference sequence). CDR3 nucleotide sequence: TGTGCCAGCAGTCCCCCCGGAGGCCCCCAGCATTTT. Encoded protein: CASSPPGGPQHF.

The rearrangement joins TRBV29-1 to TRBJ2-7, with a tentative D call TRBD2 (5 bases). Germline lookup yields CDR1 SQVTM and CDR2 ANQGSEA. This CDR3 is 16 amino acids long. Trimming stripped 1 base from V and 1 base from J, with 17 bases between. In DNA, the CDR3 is TGCAGCGTTGAAGGGGCCCCCGGCCGGGAATCCTACGAGCAGTACTTC. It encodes CSVEGAPGRESYEQYF.

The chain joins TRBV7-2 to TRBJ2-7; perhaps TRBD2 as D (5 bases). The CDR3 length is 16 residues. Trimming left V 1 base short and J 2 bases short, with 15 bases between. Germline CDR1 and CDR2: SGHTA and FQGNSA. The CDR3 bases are TGTGCCAGCAGCTTAGGGGCACCGACTAATACCTACGAGCAGTACTTC. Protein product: CASSLGAPTNTYEQYF. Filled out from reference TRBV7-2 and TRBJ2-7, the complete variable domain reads GAGVSQSPSNKVTEKGKDVELRCDPISGHTALYWYRQSLGQGLEFLIYFQGNSAPDKSGLPSDRFSAERTGGSVSTLTIQRTQQEDSAVYLCASSLGAPTNTYEQYFGPGTRLTVT.

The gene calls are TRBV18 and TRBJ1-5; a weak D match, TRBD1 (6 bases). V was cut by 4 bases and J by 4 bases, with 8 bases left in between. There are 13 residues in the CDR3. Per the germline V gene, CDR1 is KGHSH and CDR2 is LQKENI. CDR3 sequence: CASSLTGNQPQHF. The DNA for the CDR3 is TGTGCCAGCTCACTCACAGGGAATCAGCCCCAGCATTTT.

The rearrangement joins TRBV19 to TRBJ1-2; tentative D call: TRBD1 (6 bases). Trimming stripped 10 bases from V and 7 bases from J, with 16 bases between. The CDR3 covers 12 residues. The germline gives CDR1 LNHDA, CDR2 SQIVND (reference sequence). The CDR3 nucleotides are TGTGCCACCACGGACAGAATCTCTGGCTACACCTTC. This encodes CATTDRISGYTF.

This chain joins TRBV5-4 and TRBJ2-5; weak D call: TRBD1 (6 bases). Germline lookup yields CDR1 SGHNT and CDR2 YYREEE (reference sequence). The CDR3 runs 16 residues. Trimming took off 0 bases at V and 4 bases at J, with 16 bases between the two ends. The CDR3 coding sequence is TGTGCCAGCAGCTTGGAGGGTCAAGGGGGAAGAGAGACCCAGTACTTC. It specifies CASSLEGQGGRETQYF.

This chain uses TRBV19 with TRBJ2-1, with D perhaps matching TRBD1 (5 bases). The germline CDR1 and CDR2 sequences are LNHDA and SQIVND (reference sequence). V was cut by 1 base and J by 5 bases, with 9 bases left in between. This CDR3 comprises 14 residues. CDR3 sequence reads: CASSIGQYNNEQFF. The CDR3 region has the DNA TGTGCCAGTAGTATAGGACAGTATAACAATGAGCAGTTCTTC.

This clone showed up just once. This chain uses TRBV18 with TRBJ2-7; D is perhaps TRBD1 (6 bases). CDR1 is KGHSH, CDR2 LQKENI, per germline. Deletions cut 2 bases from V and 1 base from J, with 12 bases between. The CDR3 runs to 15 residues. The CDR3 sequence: CASSPKTGRSYEQYF. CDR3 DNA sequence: TGTGCCAGCTCACCAAAGACAGGCCGATCCTACGAGCAGTACTTC.

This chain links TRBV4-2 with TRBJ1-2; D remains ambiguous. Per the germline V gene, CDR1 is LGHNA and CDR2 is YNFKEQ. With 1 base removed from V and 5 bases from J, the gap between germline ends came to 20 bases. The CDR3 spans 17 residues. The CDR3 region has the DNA TGTGCCAGCAGCCAAGCCGACCGGGAGCCGGTGAGGTATGGCTACACCTTC. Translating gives CASSQADREPVRYGYTF.